The 5 T cell receptor beta chains reported below all come from one sample, sequenced in a study of PD-1 blockade in classical Hodgkin lymphoma. All the patients suffered relapse after autologous stem cell transplantation, and brentuximab vedotin exposure differed. Clones were sequenced by immunoSEQ multiplex PCR, and TCRdb holds only the in-frame ones, with some missing. The data show about 61,000 clones, 80% to 90% seen once. The material was peripheral blood mononuclear cells (PBMCs), obtained at baseline. These receptors all stem from a human donor with classical Hodgkin lymphoma.

The rearrangement joins TRBV7-9 to TRBJ2-1, with TRBD2 identical over 13 bases. The CDR3 contains 16 residues. V shed 5 bases and J 2 bases; nucleotides not matched to a gene: 3. Germline V gene sequence: CDR1 SEHNR, CDR2 FQNEAQ (reference sequence). Here the CDR3 reads CASSPGTSGAYNEQFF. CDR3 coding DNA: TGTGCCAGCAGCCCTGGGACTAGCGGGGCCTACAATGAGCAGTTCTTC.

The gene calls are TRBV9 and TRBJ2-2, with a weak D call TRBD2 (5 bases). V lost 2 bases and J lost 1, with 9 bases in between. Germline CDR1 and CDR2: SGDLS and YYNGEE. The CDR3 has 15 residues. The CDR3 region is CASSVTGLNTGELFF. The CDR3 DNA reads TGTGCCAGCAGCGTCACGGGGTTGAACACCGGGGAGCTGTTTTTT.

This clone was recorded only once. The chain employs TRBV10-3 and TRBJ2-4; D tentatively reads TRBD1 or TRBD2 (6 bases each). Trimming cost V 2 bases and J 7 bases, with 12 bases left between them. Germline-derived CDR1 and CDR2 are ENHRY and SYGVKD. CDR3 length equals 14 residues. The CDR3 nucleotides are TGTGCCATCAGTGAGGGGGGGCCGACGAACATTCAGTACTTC. Amino acids: CAISEGGPTNIQYF.

In this sample, this clone turned up a few times. The chain links TRBV27 to TRBJ1-6; tentatively, D is TRBD1 (5 bases). The germline V gene encodes CDR1 MNHEY and CDR2 SMNVEV (reference sequence). Trimming took 11 bases from V and 10 from J, leaving 24 bases between them. The CDR3 covers 15 residues. This CDR3 is CASSSGRFRESPLHF. CDR3 coding DNA: TGTGCCTCCAGCTCGGGGCGATTCCGAGAGTCACCCCTCCACTTT.

This rearrangement joins TRBV28 to TRBJ2-1; perhaps TRBD2 as D (6 bases). Deletions cut 8 bases from V and 1 base from J, with 15 bases between. The CDR3 length is 15 residues. CDR1 is MDHEN and CDR2 is SYDVKM in the germline V gene. DNA for the CDR3: TGTGCCAGCTACCTAAGGAGCGGGTCCTACAATGAGCAGTTCTTC. It encodes CASYLRSGSYNEQFF.